The 26 T cell receptor beta chains listed next were all sequenced from one sample in a study of cytomegalovirus exposure and HLA in healthy donors. Clones were read by immunoSEQ multiplex PCR, and TCRdb kept only the in-frame ones, dropping some. The sample shows about 130,000 clones, approximately 89% of them seen only once. The sample consisted of PBMCs. The receptor set was obtained from a woman between 18 and 29 years old in good health and CMV-seropositive.

The rearrangement joins TRBV27 to TRBJ2-7; D is unresolved. With 6 bases removed from V and 0 bases from J, the gap between germline ends came to 12 bases. Germline-derived CDR1 and CDR2 are MNHEY and SMNVEV (reference sequence). The CDR3 totals 14 residues. The CDR3 coding sequence is TGTGCCAGCAGCCCGCAGGTTACCTCCTACGAGCAGTACTTC. Encoded protein: CASSPQVTSYEQYF.

V gene TRBV5-1 combines with J gene TRBJ1-1; D unresolved. This CDR3 has 15 residues. V was trimmed by 3 bases and J by 1 base, leaving 13 bases between them. Germline CDR1 is SGHRS and CDR2 is YFSETQ. CDR3 bases: TGCGCCAGCAGCTCCAGAGGGTCATCGAACACTGAAGCTTTCTTT. This gives the protein CASSSRGSSNTEAFF.

The chain joins TRBV6-5 to TRBJ2-7, with a tentative D call TRBD1 (5 bases). The CDR3 covers 14 residues. Germline CDR1 and CDR2: MNHEY and SVGAGI. Deletions cut 5 bases from V and 5 bases from J, with 16 bases between. The CDR3 DNA reads TGTGCCAGCAGTAAATGGACAAGTTCGAACGAGCAGTACTTC. The encoded protein is CASSKWTSSNEQYF.

The chain employs TRBV6-6 and TRBJ1-5; D not resolved. The CDR3 contains 14 residues. The V and J ends lost 2 bases and 6 bases respectively, with 11 bases between them. The germline gives CDR1 MNHNY, CDR2 SVGAGI (reference sequence). CDR3 residues: CASSYPEGGQPQHF. As DNA, the CDR3 is TGTGCCAGCAGTTACCCTGAGGGTGGTCAGCCCCAGCATTTT.

In its sample, this clone was seen once. The chain carries TRBV28 and TRBJ1-2, with D hard to call. Germline-derived CDR1 and CDR2 are MDHEN and SYDVKM. The CDR3 has 12 residues. The V gene lost 11 bases and the J gene lost 1 base, with 11 bases spanning the gap. The CDR3 DNA reads as TGTGCCGCGCGCGGGGTTAACTATGGCTACACCTTC. Its protein is CAARGVNYGYTF.

This clone was seen a few times. This sequence joins TRBV29-1 and TRBJ1-5; TRBD1 agrees at 8 bases. Per germline, CDR1 SQVTM and CDR2 ANQGSEA. V lost 4 bases, J lost 4 bases, and 6 bases stayed unmatched. This CDR3 has 14 residues. The CDR3 bases are TGCAGCGTTGGGACAGGGCTTAGAAATCAGCCCCAGCATTTT. Residues: CSVGTGLRNQPQHF.

The V call is TRBV6-5, the J call TRBJ2-1; 9 positions agree with TRBD1. The V segment lost 4 bases and the J segment 12 bases; nucleotides outside the gene matches: 13. The germline gives CDR1 MNHEY, CDR2 SVGAGI. The CDR3 contains 15 residues. The CDR3 DNA reads TGTGCCAGCAGTTCGAGATCCGGGACAGGGCGGGGGCAGTTCTTC. Its protein product is CASSSRSGTGRGQFF.

The V and J genes are TRBV18 and TRBJ1-6; possibly TRBD1 for D (6 bases). The V gene's germline CDR1 is KGHSH and CDR2 LQKENI. This CDR3 region has 13 residues. V was pared by 3 bases and J by 6 bases, with 6 bases between. CDR3 protein: CASSPDSNSPLHF. The CDR3 nucleotides are TGTGCCAGCTCACCGGACAGTAATTCACCCCTCCACTTT.

This chain joins TRBV14 and TRBJ1-3, with 9 bases aligning to TRBD1. From germline, CDR1 is SGHDN and CDR2 FVKESK. This CDR3 region has 16 residues. J gave up 6 bases and V 3 bases, and 9 bases lay outside the gene matches. The CDR3 nucleotides read TGTGCCAGCAGCCACGCACCGGGACAGGGCCCAAACACCATATATTTT. Its protein product is CASSHAPGQGPNTIYF.

The chain has TRBV7-9 and TRBJ1-1; no definite D call. Trimming stripped 8 bases from V and 3 bases from J, with 13 bases between. Germline CDR1 is SEHNR and CDR2 is FQNEAQ (reference sequence). CDR3 length equals 13 residues. The CDR3 DNA sequence: TGTGCCAGCCGTCCCTCCCCCTACACTGAAGCTTTCTTT. It yields the protein CASRPSPYTEAFF.

This chain links TRBV4-2 with TRBJ2-7; possibly TRBD1 for D (5 bases). Between the trimmed V and J ends, which lost 1 base and 7 bases, there was a span of 14 bases. The germline gives CDR1 LGHNA, CDR2 YNFKEQ. CDR3 length: 14 amino acids. CDR3 bases: TGTGCCAGCAGCCAAGTTGGGCAGGGTAGGGAGCAGTACTTC. Translation gives CASSQVGQGREQYF.

The V gene is TRBV11-2, the J gene TRBJ2-7; the D gene is possibly TRBD1 (6 bases). Trimming left V 5 bases short and J 0 bases short, with 20 bases between. Germline values: CDR1 SGHAT, CDR2 FQNNGV. This CDR3 contains 17 residues. CDR3 sequence (DNA): TGTGCCAGCAGCCACCTATCGACAGGATCCGACTCCTACGAGCAGTACTTC. Amino acid sequence: CASSHLSTGSDSYEQYF. Complete variable domain (other parts from reference TRBV11-2 and TRBJ2-7): EAGVAQSPRYKIIEKRQSVAFWCNPISGHATLYWYQQILGQGPKLLIQFQNNGVVDDSQLPKDRFSAERLKGVDSTLKIQPAKLEDSAVYLCASSHLSTGSDSYEQYFGPGTRLTVT.

V usage is TRBV28 and J usage is TRBJ1-2; TRBD1 might be the D (5 bases). The V gene lost 2 bases and the J gene lost 4 bases, with 14 bases spanning the gap. The CDR3 is 15 amino acids. Germline CDR1 MDHEN, CDR2 SYDVKM. This CDR3 reads CASSLRQGPIYGYTF. The CDR3 DNA reads as TGTGCCAGCAGTTTAAGGCAGGGCCCCATCTATGGCTACACCTTC.

The V and J genes are TRBV19 and TRBJ2-2; tentative D call: TRBD1 (5 bases). Germline V lookup: CDR1 LNHDA, CDR2 SQIVND (reference sequence). This CDR3 region has 13 residues. V gave up 5 bases and J gave up 8 bases, with 12 bases separating them. The CDR3 DNA follows: TGTGCCAGTAGTCCCGCGACAGTAGGGGAGCTGTTTTTT. Protein: CASSPATVGELFF. The full variable domain, with the rest looked up from reference TRBV19 and TRBJ2-2, is DGGITQSPKYLFRKEGQNVTLSCEQNLNHDAMYWYRQDPGQGLRLIYYSQIVNDFQKGDIAEGYSVSREKKESFPLTVTSAQKNPTAFYLCASSPATVGELFFGEGSRLTVL.

This clone was seen only once. The genes are TRBV10-3 and TRBJ1-6; the match to TRBD1 covers 7 bases. The CDR3 length is 14 residues. After removal of 4 bases from V and 3 bases from J, the junction contained 0 bases not matched to a gene. Per the germline V gene, CDR1 is ENHRY and CDR2 is SYGVKD. Here the CDR3 reads CAISGDSYNSPLHF. CDR3 nucleotide sequence: TGTGCCATCAGTGGGGACAGCTATAATTCACCCCTCCACTTT.

The chain couples TRBV25-1 to TRBJ1-1, with D uncertain. Trimming stripped 6 bases from V and 13 bases from J, with 21 bases between. The germline V gene encodes CDR1 MGHDK and CDR2 SYGVNS. There are 13 residues in the CDR3. The CDR3 region has the DNA TGTGCCAGCAGATCCTCGGCAGCGCTAGCCTTTTTCTTT. Its translation is CASRSSAALAFFF.

The genes are TRBV5-4 and TRBJ1-1; no firm D call. V dropped 2 bases and J dropped 0 bases, with 11 bases sitting between them. Germline CDR1 reads SGHNT; CDR2 reads YYREEE (reference sequence). The length of the CDR3 is 15 residues. As DNA, the CDR3 is TGTGCCAGCAGCTTCGGTCCAACGGTGAACACTGAAGCTTTCTTT. Translated: CASSFGPTVNTEAFF. The full variable domain, rest sourced from reference TRBV5-4 and TRBJ1-1, is ETGVTQSPTHLIKTRGQQVTLRCSSQSGHNTVSWYQQALGQGPQFIFQYYREEENGRGNFPPRFSGLQFPNYSSELNVNALELDDSALYLCASSFGPTVNTEAFFGQGTRLTVV.

The chain employs TRBV7-2 and TRBJ2-1; 7 nucleotides agree with TRBD2. The CDR3 covers 15 residues. V lost 2 bases and J lost 2; bases outside the gene matches: 3. Germline V lookup: CDR1 SGHTA, CDR2 FQGNSA. The CDR3 loop is CASSLRGDPYNEQFF. Written as DNA, the CDR3 is TGTGCCAGCAGCTTACGGGGGGATCCCTACAATGAGCAGTTCTTC.

The genes are TRBV19 and TRBJ1-2, with 7 bases matching TRBD1. The CDR3 runs to 16 residues. The junction had 8 bases not matched to a gene; V was cut back by 2 bases and J by 2 bases. Germline values: CDR1 LNHDA, CDR2 SQIVND (reference sequence). CDR3: CASSIMGLQGNYGYTF. The CDR3 DNA reads as TGTGCCAGTAGTATAATGGGCCTACAGGGGAACTATGGCTACACCTTC.

The chain joins TRBV14 to TRBJ1-2; D unresolved. The CDR3 is made up of 13 amino acids. The germline gives CDR1 SGHDN, CDR2 FVKESK. Trimming took off 6 bases at V and 1 base at J, with 9 bases between the two ends. CDR3 sequence (DNA): TGTGCCAGCAGGAGCGGCCTTAACTATGGCTACACCTTC. Its translation: CASRSGLNYGYTF.

The chain recombines TRBV5-5 with TRBJ2-5; tentative D call: TRBD2 (6 bases). The germline V and J ends were trimmed by 3 bases and 5 bases, with 14 bases remaining between them. There are 14 residues in the CDR3. CDR1 and CDR2 from the germline V gene are SGHKS and YYEKEE (reference sequence). CDR3 DNA: TGTGCCAGCAGCTCGGGACTTGGAATGGAGACCCAGTACTTC. It specifies CASSSGLGMETQYF.

The chain joins TRBV6-1 to TRBJ2-5; D is unresolved. Between the trimmed V and J ends, which lost 4 bases and 5 bases, there was a span of 8 bases. The CDR3 has 12 residues. CDR1 and CDR2 (germline): MNHNS, SASEGT. The CDR3 region is CASSAVQETQYF. Written as DNA, the CDR3 is TGTGCCAGCAGTGCAGTTCAGGAGACCCAGTACTTC.

The chain has TRBV5-1 and TRBJ2-7; 10 bases agree with TRBD1. V lost 4 bases and J lost 3; bases outside the gene matches: 7. The CDR3 is 15 amino acids. CDR1 SGHRS and CDR2 YFSETQ come from the germline V gene. CDR3 nucleotide sequence: TGCGCCAGCAGCGTTCTGGGACAGGGGATCTACGAGCAGTACTTC. It is translated as CASSVLGQGIYEQYF. The variable domain in full, completed from reference TRBV5-1 and TRBJ2-7, reads KAGVTQTPRYLIKTRGQQVTLSCSPISGHRSVSWYQQTPGQGLQFLFEYFSETQRNKGNFPGRFSGRQFSNSRSEMNVSTLELGDSALYLCASSVLGQGIYEQYFGPGTRLTVT.

The chain combines TRBV29-1 with TRBJ1-1; 8 nucleotides match TRBD1. The trim removed 5 bases at V and 0 bases at J, leaving 5 bases unmatched. The germline V gene encodes CDR1 SQVTM and CDR2 ANQGSEA. The CDR3 has 14 residues. The CDR3 is CSVLDRGVNTEAFF. The CDR3 nucleotides read TGCAGCGTTCTAGACAGGGGAGTGAACACTGAAGCTTTCTTT.

This clone was recorded once. The chain recombines TRBV6-6 with TRBJ2-7; a possible D gene is TRBD1 (6 bases). The CDR3 sequence is 14 residues long. Germline V CDR1 and CDR2: MNHNY, SVGAGI (reference sequence). With 7 bases removed from V and 3 bases from J, the gap between germline ends came to 16 bases. The DNA for the CDR3 is TGTGCCAGCAATTCAAGGGGACACCTCTACGAGCAGTACTTC. It yields the protein CASNSRGHLYEQYF.

This chain uses TRBV27 with TRBJ2-3; TRBD2 matches at 7 bases. J was trimmed by 4 bases and V by 7 bases; bases with no gene match: 11. Germline CDR1 reads MNHEY; CDR2 reads SMNVEV (reference sequence). CDR3 length equals 15 residues. CDR3 in DNA: TGTGCCAGCACCCCCCTCCCCGCGGGGGCAGATACGCAGTATTTT. The encoded protein is CASTPLPAGADTQYF.